The 24 T cell receptor beta chains in this list originate from one sample, sequenced in a study of blood T cell repertoires in COVID-19. Data came from immunoSEQ multiplex PCR; TCRdb stores just in-frame clones and leaves some out. The sample has roughly 140,000 clones; more than 75% are singletons. Material: peripheral blood. These receptors were collected from a woman aged 45 to 65 with acute or convalescent COVID-19.

The genes are TRBV4-2 and TRBJ1-2; no clear D. The CDR3 runs 15 residues. Germline CDR1 is LGHNA and CDR2 is YNFKEQ. Trimming removed 5 bases at V and 0 bases at J, with 13 bases between. CDR3 residues: CASSSRLEANYGYTF. In nucleotides, the CDR3 is TGTGCCAGCAGCTCCCGACTGGAAGCTAACTATGGCTACACCTTC.

The chain joins TRBV7-3 to TRBJ2-4, with D perhaps TRBD2 (7 bases). Trimming left V 5 bases short and J 5 bases short, with 16 bases between. The CDR3 totals 15 residues. The germline V gene has CDR1 SGHTA and CDR2 FQGTGA. The DNA for the CDR3 is TGTGCCAGCAGCCTATCGGGGGGCAAGGAAAACATTCAGTACTTC. Translation gives CASSLSGGKENIQYF.

The chain uses TRBV7-2 and TRBJ2-3; the D is unclear. CDR1 SGHTA and CDR2 FQGNSA come from the germline V gene. Trimming pared 5 bases from V and 2 bases from J, leaving 8 bases between. CDR3 length equals 13 residues. As DNA, the CDR3 is TGTGCCAGCAGCCTGGCCATCACAGATACGCAGTATTTT. Protein sequence: CASSLAITDTQYF.

This clone was recorded many times. V gene TRBV4-1 combines with J gene TRBJ2-7; 7 positions agree with TRBD2. This CDR3 region has 17 residues. Germline V gives CDR1 MGHRA, CDR2 YSYEKL. The junction had 16 bases not matched to a gene; V was cut back by 2 bases and J by 6 bases. The CDR3 nucleotides read TGCGCCAGCAGCCAATTGGACTTGGTCCCCCGCGGGAGCGAGCAGTACTTC. It specifies CASSQLDLVPRGSEQYF.

The chain uses TRBV7-3 and TRBJ1-6, with 7 bases matching TRBD1. The CDR3 runs to 14 residues. Germline loops: CDR1 SGHTA, CDR2 FQGTGA. Germline trimming cut 5 bases from V and 9 bases from J; bases unmatched to any gene: 7. The CDR3 DNA reads TGTGCCAGCAGCCTGGGACAGCAAGGTTCACCCCTCCACTTT. Translating gives CASSLGQQGSPLHF.

The chain employs TRBV27 and TRBJ1-1; D is unclear. V gave up 4 bases and J gave up 0 bases, with 6 bases separating them. Germline lookup yields CDR1 MNHEY and CDR2 SMNVEV (reference sequence). This CDR3 has 13 residues. CDR3 protein: CASSYSMNTEAFF. In DNA, the CDR3 is TGTGCCAGCAGTTACAGTATGAACACTGAAGCTTTCTTT.

The chain has TRBV18 and TRBJ1-2; 7 bases are a match to TRBD1. Looked up from germline, CDR1 is KGHSH and CDR2 is LQKENI. This CDR3 is 16 amino acids long. V trimming: 3 bases; J trimming: 5 bases; junction bases outside the gene matches: 12. In DNA form, the CDR3 reads TGTGCCAGCTCACCTATCTCGGGACAGACTGAATATGGCTACACCTTC. Its protein is CASSPISGQTEYGYTF.

The chain has TRBV6-5 and TRBJ2-1; D unresolved. The CDR3 is 13 amino acids. The germline gives CDR1 MNHEY, CDR2 SVGAGI. V lost 6 bases and J 7 bases, leaving 13 bases between the germline ends. CDR3 protein: CASRRFGLNEQFF. The CDR3, as DNA: TGTGCCAGCAGGCGGTTCGGGTTAAATGAGCAGTTCTTC.

CDR3 residues: CASSQDLVQAIAGNTIYF. The CDR3, as DNA: TGCGCCAGCAGCCAAGATCTCGTACAGGCGATCGCTGGAAACACCATATATTTT. The chain links TRBV4-3 to TRBJ1-3; possible D gene TRBD1, 5 bases. CDR1 and CDR2 from the germline V gene are LGHNA and YSLEER. Trimming pared 0 bases from V and 2 bases from J, leaving 17 bases between. The CDR3 has 18 residues.

V gene TRBV6-5 combines with J gene TRBJ1-2; D perhaps matches TRBD1 (6 bases). Germline-derived CDR1 and CDR2 are MNHEY and SVGAGI. The CDR3 extends over 15 amino acids. Trimming shortened V by 10 bases and J by 2 bases, and 20 bases separated the two germline ends. The CDR3 coding sequence is TGTGCCACCACCCGAGGACAGACATACAACTATGGCTACACCTTC. Its translation: CATTRGQTYNYGYTF.

The chain has TRBV30 and TRBJ2-5, with 9 bases matching TRBD1. CDR1 GTSNPN and CDR2 SVGIG come from the germline V gene (reference sequence). This CDR3 spans 15 amino acids. Unmatched junction bases numbered 7, after V lost 4 bases and J lost 1 base. CDR3 protein: CAWTLGQGGQETQYF. CDR3 in DNA: TGTGCCTGGACCTTGGGACAGGGAGGCCAAGAGACCCAGTACTTC.

The CDR3 nucleotides read TGTGCCAGCAGCTTAGTCCCAGGACAGAACACTGAAGCTTTCTTT. This encodes CASSLVPGQNTEAFF. The chain recombines TRBV11-2 with TRBJ1-1, with D perhaps TRBD1 (5 bases). The CDR3 has 15 amino acids. Trimming removed 1 base at V and 1 base at J, with 10 bases between. Germline loops: CDR1 SGHAT, CDR2 FQNNGV. The full variable domain, completed using reference TRBV11-2 and TRBJ1-1, is EAGVAQSPRYKIIEKRQSVAFWCNPISGHATLYWYQQILGQGPKLLIQFQNNGVVDDSQLPKDRFSAERLKGVDSTLKIQPAKLEDSAVYLCASSLVPGQNTEAFFGQGTRLTVV.

The chain combines TRBV5-1 with TRBJ1-1, with D hard to call. Per germline, CDR1 SGHRS and CDR2 YFSETQ. Between the trimmed V and J ends, which lost 4 bases and 4 bases, there was a span of 14 bases. CDR3 length: 14 amino acids. CDR3 nucleotide sequence: TGCGCCAGCAGCCGTCGAGGGTTCCCCACTGAAGCTTTCTTT. The encoded protein is CASSRRGFPTEAFF.

V and J are TRBV12-2 and TRBJ1-1; the listed D gene, TRBD1, was not tested against the DNA. TRBV12-2 is a pseudogene locus. The CDR3 has 17 residues. DNA of the CDR3: TGTGCAAGTCGCCTTGCAAGGGGCTCCCGTTTCTCGGCTGAAGCTTTCTTT. Its protein product is CASRLARGSRFSAEAFF.

This rearrangement joins TRBV29-1 to TRBJ2-3, with TRBD2 matching over 7 bases. CDR3 length: 13 residues. With V trimmed by 4 bases and J by 1 base, 2 bases remained unmatched. CDR1 SQVTM and CDR2 ANQGSEA come from the germline V gene. CDR3 loop: CSVAGGGTDTQYF. Here the CDR3 DNA reads TGCAGCGTTGCGGGGGGTGGCACAGATACGCAGTATTTT.

This chain links TRBV2 with TRBJ1-5; tentatively, D is TRBD1 (5 bases). V shed 8 bases and J shed 6 bases, with 5 bases lying between them. Germline V gives CDR1 SNHLY, CDR2 FYNNEI. The CDR3 runs to 10 residues. The CDR3 reads CASGAQPQHF. The CDR3, as DNA: TGTGCCAGCGGGGCTCAGCCCCAGCATTTT.

The rearrangement uses TRBV2 and TRBJ1-5; D is unresolved. The V and J ends lost 6 bases and 5 bases respectively, with 11 bases between them. In germline, CDR1 is SNHLY, CDR2 FYNNEI. The CDR3 has 13 residues. CDR3 sequence: CASRARGYQPQHF. CDR3 sequence (DNA): TGTGCCAGCAGAGCTCGGGGTTATCAGCCCCAGCATTTT.

J is TRBJ2-1 and V is TRBV19, with D maybe TRBD2 (6 bases). With 6 bases removed from V and 0 bases from J, the gap between germline ends came to 12 bases. Germline V gives CDR1 LNHDA, CDR2 SQIVND (reference sequence). The CDR3 length is 15 residues. The CDR3, as DNA: TGTGCCAGTAGGGGTACTAGCAGCTCCTACAATGAGCAGTTCTTC. This translates into CASRGTSSSYNEQFF.

The chain links TRBV24-1 to TRBJ1-2; D is possibly TRBD1 (6 bases). Germline V gives CDR1 KGHDR, CDR2 SFDVKD. The CDR3 contains 14 residues. The ends were cut back, 4 bases at V and 5 bases at J, with 13 bases in the middle. CDR3 region: CATSDSRGAYGYTF. The CDR3 DNA is TGTGCCACCAGTGACTCCAGGGGTGCTTATGGCTACACCTTC.

V gene TRBV7-2 combines with J gene TRBJ2-3; TRBD2 aligns across 7 bases. From germline, CDR1 is SGHTA and CDR2 FQGNSA. J lost 0 bases, V lost 5 bases, and 11 bases had no gene match. The CDR3 is made up of 17 amino acids. The CDR3 coding sequence is TGTGCCAGCAGCCCCCCTGGGGGGGGGATTAGCACAGATACGCAGTATTTT. Translation: CASSPPGGGISTDTQYF.

A single count supports this clone. CDR3 nucleotides: TGTGCCAGCAGCCTAAGGGGTGGGGTTCAGCAGCCCCAGCATTTT. Amino acids: CASSLRGGVQQPQHF. The V and J genes are TRBV5-6 and TRBJ1-5; the D gene is possibly TRBD1 (5 bases). CDR3 size: 15 residues. CDR1 is SGHDT and CDR2 is YYEEEE in the germline V gene. The V end lost 4 bases, the J end lost 7 bases, and 18 bases lay between the germline ends.

V gene TRBV7-9 combines with J gene TRBJ1-3; D is possibly TRBD1 (5 bases). Trimming cost V 5 bases and J 6 bases, with 11 bases left between them. The CDR3 length is 13 residues. Germline V gene data show CDR1 as SEHNR and CDR2 as FQNEAQ (reference sequence). CDR3 in DNA: TGTGCCAGCAGCCTATCGGGGGAAAACACCATATATTTT. Translated, it gives CASSLSGENTIYF.

The J gene is TRBJ2-2, the V gene TRBV5-1, with a possible D match to TRBD1 (6 bases). Trimming left V 1 base short and J 3 bases short, with 10 bases between. The CDR3 runs 15 residues. CDR1 is SGHRS, CDR2 YFSETQ, per germline. CDR3 bases: TGCGCCAGCAGCTTGCGGGACACTTACACCGGGGAGCTGTTTTTT. The encoded protein is CASSLRDTYTGELFF.

The CDR3 sequence is CARTDTTNEKLFF. The CDR3 DNA reads TGTGCCAGAACTGACACAACTAATGAAAAACTGTTTTTT. The chain is built from TRBV2 and TRBJ1-4; D not certain. Germline V gene sequence: CDR1 SNHLY, CDR2 FYNNEI. V was shortened by 9 bases and J by 0 bases, with 8 bases between the two germline ends. The CDR3 sequence is 13 residues long.